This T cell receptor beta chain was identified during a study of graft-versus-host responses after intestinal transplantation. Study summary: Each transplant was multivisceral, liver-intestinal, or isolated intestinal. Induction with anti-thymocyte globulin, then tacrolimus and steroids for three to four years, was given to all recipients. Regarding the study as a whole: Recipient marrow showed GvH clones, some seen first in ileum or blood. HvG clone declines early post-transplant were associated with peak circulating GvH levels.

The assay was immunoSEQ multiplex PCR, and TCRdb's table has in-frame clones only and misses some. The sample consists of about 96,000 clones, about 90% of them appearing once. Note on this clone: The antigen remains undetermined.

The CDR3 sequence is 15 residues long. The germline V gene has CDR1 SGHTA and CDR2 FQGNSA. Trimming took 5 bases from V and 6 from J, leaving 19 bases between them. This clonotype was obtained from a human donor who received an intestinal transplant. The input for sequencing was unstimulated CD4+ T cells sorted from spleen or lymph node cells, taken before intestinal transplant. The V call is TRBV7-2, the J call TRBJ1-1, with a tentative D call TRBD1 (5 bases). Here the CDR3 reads CASSPMALGGAEAFF. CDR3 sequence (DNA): TGTGCCAGCAGCCCAATGGCGTTGGGGGGAGCTGAAGCTTTCTTT.